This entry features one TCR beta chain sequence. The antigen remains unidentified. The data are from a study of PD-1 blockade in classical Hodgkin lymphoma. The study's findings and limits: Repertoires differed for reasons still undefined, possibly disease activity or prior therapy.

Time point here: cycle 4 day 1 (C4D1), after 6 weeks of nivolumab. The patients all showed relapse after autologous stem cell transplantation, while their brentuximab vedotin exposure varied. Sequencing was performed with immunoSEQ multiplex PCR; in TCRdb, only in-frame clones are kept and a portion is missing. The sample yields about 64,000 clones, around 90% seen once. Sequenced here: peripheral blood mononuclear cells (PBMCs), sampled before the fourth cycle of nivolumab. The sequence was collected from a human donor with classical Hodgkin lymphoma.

DNA for the CDR3: TGTGCCTGGACCCACGGGTCCAGAAACATTCAGTACTTC. Its translation: CAWTHGSRNIQYF. V and J are TRBV30 and TRBJ2-4, with D uncertain. This CDR3 region has 13 residues. CDR1 is GTSNPN, CDR2 SVGIG, per germline (reference sequence). V lost 4 bases, J lost 6 bases, and 13 bases lay in between.